The 31 T cell receptor beta chains below all came from one sample that was sequenced in a study of shared clonotypes between healthy human individuals. Here immunoSEQ multiplex PCR was the method, and the copy in TCRdb shows in-frame clones only, minus some. The data hold a few million clones, with more than 85% observed a single time. Material for sequencing was naive CD4+ T cells from PBMCs. Subset noted: CD45RA+ positively selected. The receptor source for this set is a man aged 18 to 29 in good health. Some clones in this sample may be carry-over from other donors' samples.

As for this clone: Other DNA sequences in this specimen translate into the identical CDR3. The chain has TRBV19 and TRBJ2-3; D is unresolved. The CDR3 length is 12 residues. Germline V gene lookup returns CDR1 LNHDA and CDR2 SQIVND (reference sequence). V lost 5 bases to trimming and J lost 0 bases, with 3 bases between them. The CDR3 DNA reads TGTGCCAGTAGTGCAAGCACAGATACGCAGTATTTT. Its protein product is CASSASTDTQYF. Combining the CDR3 with reference TRBV19 and TRBJ2-3 gives the whole variable domain DGGITQSPKYLFRKEGQNVTLSCEQNLNHDAMYWYRQDPGQGLRLIYYSQIVNDFQKGDIAEGYSVSREKKESFPLTVTSAQKNPTAFYLCASSASTDTQYFGPGTRLTVL.

The chain is built from TRBV9 and TRBJ2-1; 7 positions agree with TRBD2. This CDR3 region has 16 residues. Germline lookup yields CDR1 SGDLS and CDR2 YYNGEE. V was pared by 4 bases and J by 9 bases, with 16 bases of the junction left unmatched. The CDR3 protein is CASSTRQGLPLSEQFF. Here the CDR3 DNA reads TGTGCCAGCAGCACCCGCCAGGGACTACCTTTGAGTGAGCAGTTCTTC.

This clone was observed many times. The rearrangement uses TRBV28 and TRBJ2-7; perhaps TRBD2 as D (6 bases). Trimming pared 10 bases from V and 4 bases from J, leaving 20 bases between. Germline-derived CDR1 and CDR2 are MDHEN and SYDVKM. The length of the CDR3 is 14 residues. In DNA, the CDR3 is TGTGCCACCCGCCTGGTCTTGGGGGGATACGAGCAGTACTTC. Translating it yields CATRLVLGGYEQYF.

The rearrangement links TRBV7-9 to TRBJ2-1, with 8 bases that match TRBD1. Germline V gives CDR1 SEHNR, CDR2 FQNEAQ (reference sequence). The junction had 2 bases not matched to a gene; V was cut back by 1 base and J by 3 bases. CDR3 length: 15 residues. The CDR3 loop reads CASSLEGQVYNEQFF. CDR3 coding DNA: TGTGCCAGCAGCTTAGAGGGACAGGTCTACAATGAGCAGTTCTTC.

The rearrangement links TRBV5-4 to TRBJ1-1; D is possibly TRBD1 (6 bases). CDR3 length equals 13 residues. The V and J ends lost 3 bases and 8 bases respectively, with 14 bases between them. CDR1 is SGHNT and CDR2 is YYREEE in the germline V gene (reference sequence). For the CDR3, the DNA is TGTGCCAGCAGCTGGGGTAGGGGACAAGAAGCTTTCTTT. Translation gives CASSWGRGQEAFF.

The rearrangement uses TRBV5-4 and TRBJ1-1; perhaps TRBD1 as D (5 bases). This CDR3 spans 15 amino acids. V dropped 2 bases and J dropped 3 bases, with 14 bases sitting between them. The germline V gene encodes CDR1 SGHNT and CDR2 YYREEE (reference sequence). The CDR3 sequence is CASSFRTGGDTEAFF. In DNA, the CDR3 is TGTGCCAGCAGCTTTAGAACTGGAGGGGACACTGAAGCTTTCTTT.

A note on this clone: Different DNA sequences within this sample yield the same CDR3. This chain connects TRBV5-1 to TRBJ1-1, with D possibly matching TRBD1 (5 bases). CDR1 SGHRS and CDR2 YFSETQ come from the germline V gene. Deletions cut 2 bases from V and 4 bases from J, with 12 bases between. The CDR3 has 14 residues. CDR3 protein: CASSFVGGGTEAFF. For the CDR3, the DNA is TGCGCCAGCAGCTTTGTCGGGGGTGGCACTGAAGCTTTCTTT.

In this sample, this clone turned up once. V gene TRBV5-1 combines with J gene TRBJ2-2; perhaps TRBD1 as D (6 bases). This CDR3 region has 14 residues. Trimming took 5 bases from V and 0 from J, leaving 8 bases between them. Germline lookup yields CDR1 SGHRS and CDR2 YFSETQ. The CDR3 coding sequence is TGCGCCAGCAGGGGACAAGCGAACACCGGGGAGCTGTTTTTT. Translating gives CASRGQANTGELFF.

On this clone itself: This sample includes further DNA sequences coding for the same CDR3. The rearrangement joins TRBV28 to TRBJ2-7; D not resolved. Germline V CDR1 and CDR2: MDHEN, SYDVKM. The CDR3 has 11 residues. V lost 3 bases, J lost 4 bases, and 4 bases lay in between. The CDR3 DNA reads TGTGCCAGCAGTTTGGCGTACGAGCAGTACTTC. It codes for CASSLAYEQYF.

About this clone itself: This may be a read error, as it is one base from a much larger clone. Other DNA sequences in this specimen translate into the identical CDR3. J is TRBJ2-2 and V is TRBV7-3, with unresolved D. CDR3 size: 13 residues. Germline CDR1 reads SGHTA; CDR2 reads FQGTGA. V lost 5 bases and J lost 1, with 5 bases in between. CDR3 amino acids: CASSPRNTGELFF. CDR3 nucleotides: TGTGCCAGCAGCCCCCGGAACACCGGGGAGCTGTTTTTT.

The chain carries TRBV11-2 and TRBJ2-3, with 10 bases lining up with TRBD2. CDR1 and CDR2 from the germline V gene are SGHAT and FQNNGV. J lost 1 base, V lost 1 base, and 2 bases had no gene match. The length of the CDR3 is 16 residues. CDR3 loop: CASSLGGTSGTDTQYF. CDR3 DNA: TGTGCCAGCAGCTTAGGGGGGACTAGCGGCACAGATACGCAGTATTTT.

This clone was observed a single time. The rearrangement links TRBV9 to TRBJ2-1, with TRBD2 matching 12 bases. Trimming at V came to 3 bases and at J to 4 bases, leaving 5 bases not matched to a gene. The CDR3 has 16 amino acids. CDR1 and CDR2 (germline): SGDLS, YYNGEE. The CDR3 loop is CASSALGLAGYNEQFF. CDR3 nucleotide sequence: TGTGCCAGCAGCGCCCTTGGACTAGCGGGATACAATGAGCAGTTCTTC. The whole variable domain, filled in from reference TRBV9 and TRBJ2-1, reads DSGVTQTPKHLITATGQRVTLRCSPRSGDLSVYWYQQSLDQGLQFLIQYYNGEERAKGNILERFSAQQFPDLHSELNLSSLELGDSALYFCASSALGLAGYNEQFFGPGTRLTVL.

V and J are TRBV11-1 and TRBJ2-2; D may be TRBD2 (5 bases). This CDR3 spans 16 amino acids. Germline assignment: CDR1 SGHAT and CDR2 FQDESV (reference sequence). Trimming stripped 1 base from V and 6 bases from J, with 15 bases between. CDR3 protein: CASSLVMSGSAGELFF. DNA for the CDR3: TGTGCCAGCAGCTTAGTAATGTCGGGGTCAGCCGGGGAGCTGTTTTTT.

The CDR3 DNA sequence: TGCGCCAGCAGGCAAGACTGGGGCCAAGAGACCCAGTACTTC. It yields the protein CASRQDWGQETQYF. This chain connects TRBV5-1 to TRBJ2-5; D unclear. The V end was cut by 5 bases, the J end by 1 base, with 12 bases between. Looked up from germline, CDR1 is SGHRS and CDR2 is YFSETQ. The CDR3 has 14 amino acids.

The CDR3 DNA follows: TGCGCCAGCAGCCCGGGTTCGTGGAGGGGCACTGAAGCTTTCTTT. Amino acid sequence: CASSPGSWRGTEAFF. This rearrangement joins TRBV5-1 to TRBJ1-1, with a tentative D call TRBD1 (5 bases). The V gene lost 4 bases and the J gene lost 4 bases, with 17 bases spanning the gap. Germline CDR1 reads SGHRS; CDR2 reads YFSETQ. CDR3 length equals 15 residues.

This CDR3 is CAISVSGSLDEQFF. Written as DNA, the CDR3 is TGTGCCATCAGTGTTAGCGGGAGCCTCGATGAGCAGTTCTTC. The chain employs TRBV10-3 and TRBJ2-1; 9 bases match TRBD2. The V and J ends lost 4 bases and 8 bases, in that order; junction bases with no gene match: 6. Germline CDR1 is ENHRY and CDR2 is SYGVKD. This CDR3 comprises 14 residues.

The CDR3 bases are TGTGCCAGCAGCTCACGGGACAGGGGCGAGGTGCAAGAGACCCAGTACTTC. It is translated as CASSSRDRGEVQETQYF. The chain is built from TRBV7-2 and TRBJ2-5; TRBD1 matches at 10 bases. Trimming cost V 4 bases and J 2 bases; bases outside gene matches: 10. Germline V gives CDR1 SGHTA, CDR2 FQGNSA. This CDR3 comprises 17 residues.

As to this clone: This specimen includes other DNA sequences encoding the same CDR3. The chain combines TRBV9 with TRBJ2-1, with 11 bases aligning to TRBD2. The CDR3 totals 16 residues. The ends lost 4 bases at V and 4 bases at J; junction bases unmatched: 7. From germline, CDR1 is SGDLS and CDR2 YYNGEE. The CDR3 DNA sequence: TGTGCCAGCAGCCCAACCGGGACTAGCGGTTACAATGAGCAGTTCTTC. Protein sequence: CASSPTGTSGYNEQFF.

The J gene is TRBJ1-5, the V gene TRBV27; D call uncertain. V was pared by 8 bases and J by 5 bases, with 13 bases between. The CDR3 has 13 residues. The germline V gene encodes CDR1 MNHEY and CDR2 SMNVEV (reference sequence). The CDR3 sequence: CASRLRGDQPQHF. The CDR3 DNA is TGTGCCAGCCGCCTCCGGGGTGATCAGCCCCAGCATTTT.

The CDR3, as DNA: TGTGCCAGCAGTTTAGGGGGACAGGAAATGGGGCTCTATGGCTACACCTTC. This sequence encodes CASSLGGQEMGLYGYTF. The chain couples TRBV28 to TRBJ1-2; 8 nucleotides align to TRBD1. The J segment lost 4 bases and the V segment lost 2 bases, leaving 12 bases of the junction unmatched. The CDR3 spans 17 residues. The V gene's germline CDR1 is MDHEN and CDR2 SYDVKM.

The rearrangement links TRBV6-5 to TRBJ1-4, with D maybe TRBD1 (6 bases). Germline lookup yields CDR1 MNHEY and CDR2 SVGAGI. This CDR3 contains 15 residues. V dropped 4 bases and J dropped 0 bases, with 9 bases sitting between them. CDR3 sequence: CASSSGGATNEKLFF. The CDR3 DNA sequence: TGTGCCAGCAGTTCCGGGGGCGCAACTAATGAAAAACTGTTTTTT.

The V and J genes are TRBV5-4 and TRBJ2-5, with D perhaps matching TRBD2 (6 bases). CDR1 and CDR2 from the germline V gene are SGHNT and YYREEE (reference sequence). Trimming left V 1 base short and J 1 base short, with 14 bases between. This CDR3 is built from 16 residues. DNA for the CDR3: TGTGCCAGCAGCTTGTCCGAGCGGGCCATCCAAGAGACCCAGTACTTC. It encodes CASSLSERAIQETQYF.

The gene calls are TRBV19 and TRBJ2-5, with 14 bases fitting TRBD2. The CDR3 extends over 16 amino acids. V shed 5 bases, J shed 3 bases, and the junction held 5 bases outside the gene matches. Per the germline V gene, CDR1 is LNHDA and CDR2 is SQIVND (reference sequence). CDR3 region: CASSPLTSGREETQYF. CDR3 coding DNA: TGTGCCAGTAGTCCGTTGACTAGCGGGAGGGAAGAGACCCAGTACTTC. The variable domain in full, completed from reference TRBV19 and TRBJ2-5, reads DGGITQSPKYLFRKEGQNVTLSCEQNLNHDAMYWYRQDPGQGLRLIYYSQIVNDFQKGDIAEGYSVSREKKESFPLTVTSAQKNPTAFYLCASSPLTSGREETQYFGPGTRLLVL.

The rearrangement uses TRBV7-2 and TRBJ2-1, with D tentatively TRBD2 (6 bases). The CDR3 runs to 16 residues. Germline CDR1 reads SGHTA; CDR2 reads FQGNSA. Trimming took 3 bases from V and 10 from J, leaving 22 bases between them. DNA for the CDR3: TGTGCCAGCAGCTTGAAGCTACCCAGCGGGCTGTCGGAGCAGTTCTTC. Translating gives CASSLKLPSGLSEQFF.

For the CDR3, the DNA is TGTGCCAGCAGCTTAGTACCGGGACCTAATCAGCCCCAGCATTTT. It encodes CASSLVPGPNQPQHF. This sequence joins TRBV7-2 and TRBJ1-5; D is perhaps TRBD1 (5 bases). The CDR3 consists of 15 residues. V lost 1 base and J 4 bases, leaving 11 bases between the germline ends. Germline V gene sequence: CDR1 SGHTA, CDR2 FQGNSA. The whole variable domain, filled in from reference TRBV7-2 and TRBJ1-5, reads GAGVSQSPSNKVTEKGKDVELRCDPISGHTALYWYRQSLGQGLEFLIYFQGNSAPDKSGLPSDRFSAERTGGSVSTLTIQRTQQEDSAVYLCASSLVPGPNQPQHFGDGTRLSIL.

The J gene is TRBJ1-3, the V gene TRBV14; D may be TRBD1 (6 bases). Trimming shortened V by 8 bases and J by 4 bases, and 12 bases separated the two germline ends. Germline assignment: CDR1 SGHDN and CDR2 FVKESK. The CDR3 covers 13 residues. CDR3 in amino acids: CASGGIRGNTIYF. The CDR3 DNA is TGTGCCAGCGGGGGCATCCGCGGAAACACCATATATTTT.

V is TRBV28 and J is TRBJ1-1, with unresolved D. The length of the CDR3 is 12 residues. Germline V lookup: CDR1 MDHEN, CDR2 SYDVKM. Trimming shortened V by 6 bases and J by 4 bases, and 9 bases separated the two germline ends. For the CDR3, the DNA is TGTGCCAGCAGGCCCGCGGGCACTGAAGCTTTCTTT. This gives the protein CASRPAGTEAFF.

This sequence joins TRBV19 and TRBJ2-5, with 11 bases matching TRBD2. CDR1 and CDR2 (germline): LNHDA, SQIVND (reference sequence). This CDR3 is built from 17 residues. V dropped 6 bases and J dropped 4; count of bases not matched to a gene: 13. CDR3 amino acids: CASSRSGTSGPGETQYF. CDR3 nucleotide sequence: TGTGCCAGTAGCCGCAGCGGGACTAGCGGCCCGGGAGAGACCCAGTACTTC.

This rearrangement joins TRBV7-8 to TRBJ2-1; D might be TRBD2 (6 bases). This CDR3 comprises 15 residues. Looked up from germline, CDR1 is SGHVS and CDR2 is FQNEAQ. V lost 5 bases, J lost 9 bases, and 20 bases lay in between. Written as DNA, the CDR3 is TGTGCCAGCAGCCTCCTCTCTCGCGGGGTCGGTGAGCAGTTCTTC. Amino acid sequence: CASSLLSRGVGEQFF.

With respect to this clone: This same CDR3 is encoded by further DNA sequences in the sample. The chain has TRBV28 and TRBJ1-2; D gene unclear. V was shortened by 4 bases and J by 1 base, with 10 bases between the two germline ends. This CDR3 has 14 residues. Germline V gene sequence: CDR1 MDHEN, CDR2 SYDVKM. CDR3 region: CASSSGGFNYGYTF. In DNA form, the CDR3 reads TGTGCCAGCAGTTCTGGCGGCTTTAACTATGGCTACACCTTC.

Comment on this clone: This specimen includes other DNA sequences encoding the same CDR3. The gene calls are TRBV29-1 and TRBJ2-7; no reliable D call. CDR3 length equals 13 residues. Trimming took off 4 bases at V and 0 bases at J, with 10 bases between the two ends. Germline assignment: CDR1 SQVTM and CDR2 ANQGSEA. The CDR3 sequence: CSVVSAPSYEQYF. CDR3 DNA: TGCAGCGTTGTGTCAGCTCCCTCCTACGAGCAGTACTTC.